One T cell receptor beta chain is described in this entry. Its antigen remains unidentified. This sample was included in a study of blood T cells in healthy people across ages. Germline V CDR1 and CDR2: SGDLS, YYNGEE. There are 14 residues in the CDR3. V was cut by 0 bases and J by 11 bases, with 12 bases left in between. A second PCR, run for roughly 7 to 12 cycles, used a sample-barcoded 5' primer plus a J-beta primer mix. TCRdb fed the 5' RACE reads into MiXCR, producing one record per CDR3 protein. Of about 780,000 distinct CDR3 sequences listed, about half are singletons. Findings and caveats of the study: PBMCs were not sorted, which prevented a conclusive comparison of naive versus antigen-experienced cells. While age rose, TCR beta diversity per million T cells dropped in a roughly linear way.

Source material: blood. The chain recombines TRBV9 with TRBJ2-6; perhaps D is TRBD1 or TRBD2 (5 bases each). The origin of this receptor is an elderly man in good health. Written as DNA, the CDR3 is TGTGCCAGCAGCGTAGCTGCGTTGGGGGACGTCCTGACTTTC. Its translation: CASSVAALGDVLTF.